Only a few counts were recorded for the clone carrying this T cell receptor beta chain. Its target is unknown. The V gene lost 1 base and the J gene lost 7 bases, with 7 bases spanning the gap. The germline V gene has CDR1 MGHRA and CDR2 YSYEKL. The CDR3 covers 12 residues. These data originate in a study of cytomegalovirus exposure and HLA in healthy donors. Study-wide results and limits: CMV antigen specificity of three CMV-associated chains was confirmed in vitro. Subsequent analysis found a tendency for first-cohort TCR clusters to co-occur within the 100 to 150 validation repertoires.

This table comes from immunoSEQ multiplex PCR, and its TCRdb copy is limited to in-frame clones, with some not included. Of fewer than 200,000 clones in the sample, 85% were seen once. The source is a young man in good health and CMV-seropositive. The sample comprised PBMCs. The chain is built from TRBV4-1 and TRBJ1-1; possible D gene TRBD1, 5 bases. The CDR3 sequence: CASSQGGGEAFF. The CDR3 DNA reads as TGCGCCAGCAGCCAAGGCGGGGGTGAAGCTTTCTTT.